Below are 15 T cell receptor beta chains sequenced from a single sample in a study of vaccination effects on CD4 cells after COVID-19. No cognate antigen is known for these TCRs. Antigen-specific CD4+ T cells were first expanded with viral peptide pools by the ViraFEST assay and only then sequenced. Culture lasted about ten days before CD4+ T cell isolation. Nucleocapsid antibodies stayed negative before and after vaccination, showing no earlier SARS-CoV-2 infection. The data were produced by immunoSEQ multiplex PCR, yet TCRdb's version contains in-frame clones alone and is incomplete. The table lists tens of thousands of clones, roughly two thirds of them singletons. Material: CD4+ T cells from PBMCs cultured with HCoV-OC43 spike peptides, obtained before COVID-19 vaccination. The subset denotes: HCoV-OC43 spike overlapping peptide pool stimulation. These receptors all stem from a human donor who received a COVID-19 vaccine.

The J gene is TRBJ2-3, the V gene TRBV10-3; 13 bases are a match to TRBD2. CDR3 length equals 18 residues. J gave up 4 bases and V 6 bases, and 13 bases lay outside the gene matches. The germline V gene encodes CDR1 ENHRY and CDR2 SYGVKD. This CDR3 is CAIREGLAGTNGADTQYF. CDR3 DNA sequence: TGTGCCATCAGAGAGGGACTAGCGGGAACCAATGGCGCAGATACGCAGTATTTT.

This clone was observed a single time. The chain combines TRBV5-1 with TRBJ2-2; 7 bases are shared with TRBD2. Trimming at V came to 4 bases and at J to 3 bases, leaving 3 bases not matched to a gene. Per the germline V gene, CDR1 is SGHRS and CDR2 is YFSETQ. CDR3 length: 14 amino acids. This chain's CDR3 is CASSLGGDTGELFF. In DNA, the CDR3 is TGCGCCAGCAGCCTGGGGGGGGACACCGGGGAGCTGTTTTTT.

The chain links TRBV30 to TRBJ1-2; weak D call: TRBD1 (5 bases). Trimming took 5 bases from V and 5 from J, leaving 15 bases between them. The V gene's germline CDR1 is GTSNPN and CDR2 SVGIG (reference sequence). The CDR3 spans 13 residues. The CDR3 DNA reads as TGTGCCTGGGGGAGGGACGGCCAATATGGCTACACCTTC. It codes for CAWGRDGQYGYTF. Variable domain in full (rest from reference TRBV30 and TRBJ1-2): SQTIHQWPATLVQPVGSPLSLECTVEGTSNPNLYWYRQAAGRGLQLLFYSVGIGQISSEVPQNLSASRPQDRQFILSSKKLLLSDSGFYLCAWGRDGQYGYTFGSGTRLTVV.

The V call is TRBV5-6, the J call TRBJ2-5; TRBD2 matches 9 bases. V was clipped by 2 bases and J by 4 bases; unmatched bases: 9. CDR1 and CDR2 from the germline V gene are SGHDT and YYEEEE. This CDR3 comprises 16 residues. The CDR3 nucleotides are TGTGCCAGCAGCTTTCGAAGAATAGCGGGAGCAGAGACCCAGTACTTC. This translates into CASSFRRIAGAETQYF.

The V call is TRBV9, the J call TRBJ1-1; D is uncertain. Germline V gives CDR1 SGDLS, CDR2 YYNGEE. V lost 4 bases, J lost 1 base, and 8 bases lay in between. The CDR3 has 13 residues. CDR3 amino acids: CASSPGRNTEAFF. DNA of the CDR3: TGTGCCAGCAGCCCCGGACGGAACACTGAAGCTTTCTTT.

The V gene is TRBV4-1, the J gene TRBJ2-1; D is undetermined. There are 16 residues in the CDR3. Trimming left V 1 base short and J 0 bases short, with 10 bases between. Per the germline V gene, CDR1 is MGHRA and CDR2 is YSYEKL. DNA for the CDR3: TGCGCCAGCAGCCAAGGGTCGGCGAGCTCCTACAATGAGCAGTTCTTC. Residues: CASSQGSASSYNEQFF.

V is TRBV19 and J is TRBJ1-2, with no clear D. CDR3 size: 10 residues. Germline values: CDR1 LNHDA, CDR2 SQIVND (reference sequence). Trimming left V 6 bases short and J 5 bases short, with 4 bases between. CDR3 loop: CASRLYGYTF. The CDR3 DNA reads TGTGCCAGTAGGTTATATGGCTACACCTTC.

This chain connects TRBV7-6 to TRBJ2-1, with 9 bases that match TRBD2. The CDR3 consists of 16 residues. Germline CDR1 is SGHVS and CDR2 is FNYEAQ. The trim removed 5 bases at V and 3 bases at J, leaving 8 bases unmatched. In DNA form, the CDR3 reads TGTGCCAGCAGCCTAGGAGCGGGGGGAGTCTACAATGAGCAGTTCTTC. This translates into CASSLGAGGVYNEQFF.

The rearrangement joins TRBV15 to TRBJ1-1; maybe TRBD1 (5 bases). The CDR3 loop spans 14 amino acids. V was cut by 1 base and J by 5 bases, with 11 bases left in between. Per germline, CDR1 LNHNV and CDR2 YYDKDF (reference sequence). The CDR3 is CATSRVGAWTEAFF. As DNA, the CDR3 is TGTGCCACCAGCAGAGTAGGGGCCTGGACTGAAGCTTTCTTT.

The rearrangement links TRBV5-6 to TRBJ1-2; D is possibly TRBD1 (5 bases). The V end was cut by 4 bases, the J end by 0 bases, with 13 bases between. This CDR3 is 15 amino acids long. Per germline, CDR1 SGHDT and CDR2 YYEEEE. The CDR3 bases are TGTGCCAGCAGCAACGGACATCTAGCTAACTATGGCTACACCTTC. It translates to CASSNGHLANYGYTF.

The chain employs TRBV12-3 or TRBV12-4 and TRBJ2-7; 8 nucleotides line up with TRBD2. Germline trimming cut 7 bases from V and 7 bases from J; bases unmatched to any gene: 9. The CDR3 extends over 13 amino acids. CDR3: CASNRGGPGEQYF. The CDR3 DNA reads as TGTGCCAGCAATCGCGGGGGGCCGGGGGAGCAGTACTTC.

V gene TRBV13 combines with J gene TRBJ2-3; D is uncertain. Trimming pared 5 bases from V and 0 bases from J, leaving 9 bases between. CDR1 and CDR2 (germline): PRHDT, FYEKMQ (reference sequence). The CDR3 length is 14 residues. DNA for the CDR3: TGTGCCAGCAGCCGAGACGAGAGCACAGATACGCAGTATTTT. The encoded protein is CASSRDESTDTQYF.

This clone was picked up one time. This chain connects TRBV2 to TRBJ1-5; 7 bases are shared with TRBD1. CDR1 and CDR2 (germline): SNHLY, FYNNEI. CDR3 length equals 15 residues. V lost 6 bases and J lost 7; bases outside the gene matches: 12. In nucleotides, the CDR3 is TGTGCCAGCAGAGCCGACAGGGTGCGGAACCAGCCCCAGCATTTT. The encoded protein is CASRADRVRNQPQHF.

The gene calls are TRBV4-1 and TRBJ1-5; 8 nucleotides match TRBD1. V was clipped by 0 bases and J by 0 bases; unmatched bases: 13. The germline CDR1 and CDR2 sequences are MGHRA and YSYEKL. The CDR3 has 20 amino acids. The CDR3 DNA is TGCGCCAGCAGCCAAGAATACCGATTGGGACAGGAGTATAGCAATCAGCCCCAGCATTTT. Translating gives CASSQEYRLGQEYSNQPQHF.

This clone has at least ten counts. The chain combines TRBV19 with TRBJ1-1; D remains unclear. This CDR3 region has 13 residues. Trimming took off 9 bases at V and 0 bases at J, with 11 bases between the two ends. Germline values: CDR1 LNHDA, CDR2 SQIVND (reference sequence). CDR3 loop: CASQRILNTEAFF. CDR3 nucleotides: TGTGCCAGCCAGAGAATCTTGAACACTGAAGCTTTCTTT. The whole variable domain, filled in from reference TRBV19 and TRBJ1-1, reads DGGITQSPKYLFRKEGQNVTLSCEQNLNHDAMYWYRQDPGQGLRLIYYSQIVNDFQKGDIAEGYSVSREKKESFPLTVTSAQKNPTAFYLCASQRILNTEAFFGQGTRLTVV.